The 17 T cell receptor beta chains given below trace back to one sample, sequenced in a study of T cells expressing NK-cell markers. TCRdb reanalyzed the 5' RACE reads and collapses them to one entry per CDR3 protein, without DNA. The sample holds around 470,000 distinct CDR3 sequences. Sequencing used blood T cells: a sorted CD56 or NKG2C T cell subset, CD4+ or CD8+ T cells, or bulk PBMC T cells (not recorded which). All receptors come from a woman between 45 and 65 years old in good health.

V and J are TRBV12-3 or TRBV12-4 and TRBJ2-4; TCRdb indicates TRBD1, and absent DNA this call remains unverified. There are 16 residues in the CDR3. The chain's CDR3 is CASSRNRVVAKNIQYF.

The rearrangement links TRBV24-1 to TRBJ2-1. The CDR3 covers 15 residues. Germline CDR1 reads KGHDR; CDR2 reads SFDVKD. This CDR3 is CATSPWGGSYNEQFF.

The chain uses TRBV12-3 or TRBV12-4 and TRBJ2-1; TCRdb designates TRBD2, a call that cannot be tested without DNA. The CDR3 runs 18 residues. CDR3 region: CASSPGLAGRNFYNEQFF.

The CDR3 sequence: CASSLKRAGRIHNEQFF. The chain is built from TRBV7-8 and TRBJ2-1; the D call from TCRdb, TRBD2, cannot be confirmed without DNA. Germline V CDR1 and CDR2: SGHVS, FQNEAQ. CDR3 length: 17 amino acids.

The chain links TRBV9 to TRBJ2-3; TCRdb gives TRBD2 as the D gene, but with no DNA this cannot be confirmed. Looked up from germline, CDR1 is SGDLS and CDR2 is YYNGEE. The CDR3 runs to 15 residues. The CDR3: CASSVVAGGPDTQYF. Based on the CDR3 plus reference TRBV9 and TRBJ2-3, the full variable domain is DSGVTQTPKHLITATGQRVTLRCSPRSGDLSVYWYQQSLDQGLQFLIQYYNGEERAKGNILERFSAQQFPDLHSELNLSSLELGDSALYFCASSVVAGGPDTQYFGPGTRLTVL.

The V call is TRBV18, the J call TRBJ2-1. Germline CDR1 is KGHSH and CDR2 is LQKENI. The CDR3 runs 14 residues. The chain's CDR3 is CASSPRVTHNEQFF.

The CDR3 sequence: CASSLLARGQETQYF. This chain connects TRBV7-8 to TRBJ2-5; TCRdb's D call of TRBD1 is untestable without DNA. In germline, CDR1 is SGHVS, CDR2 FQNEAQ. This CDR3 spans 15 amino acids.

CDR3: CASSIQGLGELFF. The rearrangement links TRBV19 to TRBJ2-2; TCRdb picks TRBD2, but there is no DNA to check that call. Germline V gene data show CDR1 as LNHDA and CDR2 as SQIVND (reference sequence). The CDR3 consists of 13 residues. Combining the CDR3 with reference TRBV19 and TRBJ2-2 gives the whole variable domain DGGITQSPKYLFRKEGQNVTLSCEQNLNHDAMYWYRQDPGQGLRLIYYSQIVNDFQKGDIAEGYSVSREKKESFPLTVTSAQKNPTAFYLCASSIQGLGELFFGEGSRLTVL.

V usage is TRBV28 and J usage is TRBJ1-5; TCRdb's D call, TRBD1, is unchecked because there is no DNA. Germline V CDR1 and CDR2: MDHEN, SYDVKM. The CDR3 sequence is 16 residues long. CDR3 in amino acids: CASSLLARVSNQPQHF.

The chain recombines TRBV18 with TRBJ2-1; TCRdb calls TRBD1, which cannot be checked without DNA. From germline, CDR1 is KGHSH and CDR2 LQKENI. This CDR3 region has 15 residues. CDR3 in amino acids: CASSPSGQGRNEQFF.

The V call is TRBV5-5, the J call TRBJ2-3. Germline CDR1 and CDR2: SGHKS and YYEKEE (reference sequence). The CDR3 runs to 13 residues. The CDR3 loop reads CASERESSDTQYF.

The CDR3 protein is CASSQDPFGGRTKKGWKTQYF. The chain combines TRBV14 with TRBJ2-5; the D call of TRBD2 rests on TCRdb alone, since no DNA is present to check it. The CDR3 is made up of 21 amino acids. CDR1 SGHDN and CDR2 FVKESK come from the germline V gene.

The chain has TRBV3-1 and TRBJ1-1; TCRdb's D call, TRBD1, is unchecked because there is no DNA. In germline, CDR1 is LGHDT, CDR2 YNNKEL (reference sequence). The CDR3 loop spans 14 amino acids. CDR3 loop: CASSRTGKNTEAFF.

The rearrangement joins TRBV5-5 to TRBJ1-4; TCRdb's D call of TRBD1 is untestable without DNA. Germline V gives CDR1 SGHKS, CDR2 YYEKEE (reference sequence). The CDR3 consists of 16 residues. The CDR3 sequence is CASSLGQGVPNEKLFF.

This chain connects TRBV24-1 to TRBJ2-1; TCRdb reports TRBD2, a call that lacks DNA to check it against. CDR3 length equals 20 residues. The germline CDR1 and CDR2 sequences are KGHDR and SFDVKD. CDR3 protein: CATSDFIRLAGGAYYNEQFF.

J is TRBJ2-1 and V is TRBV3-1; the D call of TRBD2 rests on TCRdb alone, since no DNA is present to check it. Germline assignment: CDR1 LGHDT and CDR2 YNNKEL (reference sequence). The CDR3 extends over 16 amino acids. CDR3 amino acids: CASSLLAGGKGDEQFF.

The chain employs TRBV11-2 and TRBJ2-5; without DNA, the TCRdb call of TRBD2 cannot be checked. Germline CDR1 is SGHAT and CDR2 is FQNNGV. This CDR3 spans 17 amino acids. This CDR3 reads CASSPGTSGSSGETQYF.